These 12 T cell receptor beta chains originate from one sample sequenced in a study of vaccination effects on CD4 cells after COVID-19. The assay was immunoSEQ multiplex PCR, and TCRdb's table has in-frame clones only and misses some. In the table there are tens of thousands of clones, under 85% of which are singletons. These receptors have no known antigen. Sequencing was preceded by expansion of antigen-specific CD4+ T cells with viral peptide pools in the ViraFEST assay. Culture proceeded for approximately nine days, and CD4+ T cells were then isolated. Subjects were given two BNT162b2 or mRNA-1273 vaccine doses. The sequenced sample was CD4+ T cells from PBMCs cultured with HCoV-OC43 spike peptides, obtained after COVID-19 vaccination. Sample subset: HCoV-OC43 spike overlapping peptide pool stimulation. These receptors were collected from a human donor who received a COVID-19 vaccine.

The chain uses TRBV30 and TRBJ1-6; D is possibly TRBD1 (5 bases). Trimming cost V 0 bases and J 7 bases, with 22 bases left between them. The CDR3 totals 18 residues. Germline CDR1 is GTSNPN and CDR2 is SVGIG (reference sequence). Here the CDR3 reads CAWSVQLRGAASNSPLHF. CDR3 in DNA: TGTGCCTGGAGTGTACAATTAAGGGGAGCGGCGTCAAATTCACCCCTCCACTTT.

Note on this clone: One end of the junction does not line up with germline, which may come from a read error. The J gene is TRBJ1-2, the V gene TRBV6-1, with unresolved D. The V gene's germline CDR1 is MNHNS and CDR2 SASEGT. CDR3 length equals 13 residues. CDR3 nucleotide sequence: TGTGCCAGCAGAGAAGTCCATAACTATGGCTACACCTTC. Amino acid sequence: CASREVHNYGYTF.

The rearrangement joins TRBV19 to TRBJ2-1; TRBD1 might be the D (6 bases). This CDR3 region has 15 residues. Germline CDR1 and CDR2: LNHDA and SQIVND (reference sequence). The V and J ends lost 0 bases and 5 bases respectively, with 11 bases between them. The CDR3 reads CASSIDPDRHNEQFF. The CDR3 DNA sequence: TGTGCCAGTAGTATAGACCCGGACAGACACAATGAGCAGTTCTTC.

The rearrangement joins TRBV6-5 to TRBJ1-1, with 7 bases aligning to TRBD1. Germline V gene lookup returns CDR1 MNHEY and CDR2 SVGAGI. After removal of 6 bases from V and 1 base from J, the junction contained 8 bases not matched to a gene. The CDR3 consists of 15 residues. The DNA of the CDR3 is TGTGCCAGCAGGGATATGGGACAGACGAACACTGAAGCTTTCTTT. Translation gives CASRDMGQTNTEAFF.

In DNA, the CDR3 is TGTGCCAGTGGGAGATCGTGGGGCACAGATACGCAGTATTTT. This encodes CASGRSWGTDTQYF. The gene calls are TRBV2 and TRBJ2-3; D may be TRBD2 (5 bases). V shed 9 bases and J shed 1 base, with 14 bases lying between them. The CDR3 is 14 residues long. Germline CDR1 reads SNHLY; CDR2 reads FYNNEI.

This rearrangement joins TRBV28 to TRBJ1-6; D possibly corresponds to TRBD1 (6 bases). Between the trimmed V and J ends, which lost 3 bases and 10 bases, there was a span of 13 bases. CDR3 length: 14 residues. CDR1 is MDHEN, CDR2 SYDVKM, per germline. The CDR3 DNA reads TGTGCCAGCAGTTTCAGACAGGCGGGGTCACCCCTCCACTTT. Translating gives CASSFRQAGSPLHF.

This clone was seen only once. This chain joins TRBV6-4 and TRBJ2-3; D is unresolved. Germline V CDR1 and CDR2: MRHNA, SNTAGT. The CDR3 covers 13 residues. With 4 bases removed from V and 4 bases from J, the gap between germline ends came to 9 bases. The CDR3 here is CASSVQYSDTQYF. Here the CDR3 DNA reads TGTGCCAGCAGTGTCCAATATTCAGATACGCAGTATTTT.

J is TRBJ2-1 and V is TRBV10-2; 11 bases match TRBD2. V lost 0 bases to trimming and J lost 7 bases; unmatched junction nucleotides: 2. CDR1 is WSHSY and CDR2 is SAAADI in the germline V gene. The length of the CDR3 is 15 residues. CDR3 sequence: CASSESASGGNEQFF. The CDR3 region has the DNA TGCGCCAGCAGTGAGTCGGCTAGCGGGGGGAATGAGCAGTTCTTC.

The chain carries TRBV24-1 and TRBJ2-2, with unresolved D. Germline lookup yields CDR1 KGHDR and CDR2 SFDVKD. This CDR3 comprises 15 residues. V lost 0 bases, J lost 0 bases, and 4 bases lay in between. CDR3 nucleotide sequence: TGTGCCACCAGTGATTTGCCCCCGAACACCGGGGAGCTGTTTTTT. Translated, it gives CATSDLPPNTGELFF.

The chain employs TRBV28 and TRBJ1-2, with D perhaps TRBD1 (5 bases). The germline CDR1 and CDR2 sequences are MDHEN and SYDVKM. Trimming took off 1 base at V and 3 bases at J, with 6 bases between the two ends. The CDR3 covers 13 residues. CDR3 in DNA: TGTGCCAGCAGTTTATTGGGGGACTATGGCTACACCTTC. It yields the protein CASSLLGDYGYTF.

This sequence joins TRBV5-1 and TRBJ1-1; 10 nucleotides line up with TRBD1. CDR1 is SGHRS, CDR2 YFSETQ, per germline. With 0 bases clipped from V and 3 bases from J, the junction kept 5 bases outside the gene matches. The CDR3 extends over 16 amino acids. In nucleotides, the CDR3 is TGCGCCAGCAGCTTGGCAGACAGGGGGCAGTACACTGAAGCTTTCTTT. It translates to CASSLADRGQYTEAFF.

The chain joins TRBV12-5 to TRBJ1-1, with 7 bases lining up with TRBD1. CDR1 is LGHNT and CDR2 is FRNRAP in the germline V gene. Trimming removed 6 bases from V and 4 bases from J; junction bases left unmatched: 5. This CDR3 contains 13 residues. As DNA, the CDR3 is TGTGCTAGTGGAGCGGCAGGGGGCACTGAAGCTTTCTTT. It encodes CASGAAGGTEAFF. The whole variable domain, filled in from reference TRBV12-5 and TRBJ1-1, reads DARVTQTPRHKVTEMGQEVTMRCQPILGHNTVFWYRQTMMQGLELLAYFRNRAPLDDSGMPKDRFSAEMPDATLATLKIQPSEPRDSAVYFCASGAAGGTEAFFGQGTRLTVV.